Here is one TCR beta chain with its context. Its specificity is not known. This sample is drawn from a study of T cells in Graves' hyperthyroidism and ophthalmopathy. Study-wide results and caveats: A median roughly six months before onset, the model predicted ophthalmopathy. Classification by a 13 V-J model distinguished ophthalmopathy from stable hyperthyroidism.

Amplification of TCR beta CDR3 regions was performed using RNA transcripts as template. HTBI primers were the set used in a first-round RT-PCR of the TCR CDR3. Using its own MiXCR run on the multiplex PCR reads, TCRdb lists one record per CDR3 protein. The profile shows about 570,000 distinct CDR3 sequences, under 60% of them singletons. V was shortened by 4 bases and J by 0 bases, with 9 bases between the two germline ends. The germline CDR1 and CDR2 sequences are ENHRY and SYGVKD. The CDR3 consists of 14 residues. Every diagnosis used clinical symptoms, serum thyroxine and TRAb, thyroid ultrasound and orbital computed tomography.

The sequence was collected from an adult woman with Graves' disease, either hyperthyroidism or ophthalmopathy (not recorded which). The sample was peripheral blood or thyroid tissue (not recorded which). This chain links TRBV10-3 with TRBJ1-1, with D uncertain. The CDR3 DNA reads as TGTGCCATCAGTGGCCGACAAGTGAACACTGAAGCTTTCTTT. The encoded protein is CAISGRQVNTEAFF.